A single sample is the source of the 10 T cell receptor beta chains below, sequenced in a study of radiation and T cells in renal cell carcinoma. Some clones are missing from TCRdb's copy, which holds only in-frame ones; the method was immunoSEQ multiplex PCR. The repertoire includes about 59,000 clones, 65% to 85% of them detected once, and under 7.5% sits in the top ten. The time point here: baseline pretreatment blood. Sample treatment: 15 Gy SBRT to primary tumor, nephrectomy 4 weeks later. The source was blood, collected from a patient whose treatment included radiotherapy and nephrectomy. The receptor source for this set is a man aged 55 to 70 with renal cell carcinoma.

Here the CDR3 DNA reads TGTGCCTGGAGTGTACTTCACAGGCGTTCCACTGAAGCTTTCTTT. It is translated as CAWSVLHRRSTEAFF. V gene TRBV30 combines with J gene TRBJ1-1; weak D call: TRBD1 (5 bases). This CDR3 is 15 amino acids long. Trimming removed 0 bases from V and 4 bases from J, with 15 bases in between. Germline V gene data show CDR1 as GTSNPN and CDR2 as SVGIG (reference sequence).

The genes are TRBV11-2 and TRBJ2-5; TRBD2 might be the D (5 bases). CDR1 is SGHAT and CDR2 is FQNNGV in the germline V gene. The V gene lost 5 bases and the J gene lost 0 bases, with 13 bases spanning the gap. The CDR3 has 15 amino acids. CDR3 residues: CASSALDYYQETQYF. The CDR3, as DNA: TGTGCCAGCAGCGCCTTAGACTACTACCAAGAGACCCAGTACTTC.

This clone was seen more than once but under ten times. The CDR3 DNA follows: TGTGCCAGCAGTGAGGGGGCGCGCACTGAAGCTTTCTTT. Its protein is CASSEGARTEAFF. The chain joins TRBV6-4 to TRBJ1-1; a possible D gene is TRBD1 (6 bases). The CDR3 spans 13 residues. Germline V gives CDR1 MRHNA, CDR2 SNTAGT. The V and J ends lost 3 bases and 4 bases respectively, with 9 bases between them.

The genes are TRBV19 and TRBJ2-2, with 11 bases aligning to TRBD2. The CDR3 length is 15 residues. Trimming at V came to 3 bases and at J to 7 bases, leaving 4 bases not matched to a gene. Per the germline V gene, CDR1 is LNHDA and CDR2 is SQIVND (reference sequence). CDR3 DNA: TGTGCCAGTAGTATGACTAGCGGGGATTTCGGGGAGCTGTTTTTT. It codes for CASSMTSGDFGELFF.

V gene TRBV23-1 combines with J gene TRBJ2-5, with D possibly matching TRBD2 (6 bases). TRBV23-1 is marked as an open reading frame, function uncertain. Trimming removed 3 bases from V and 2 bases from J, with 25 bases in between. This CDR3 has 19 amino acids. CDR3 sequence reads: CASSHFVRGTSGCQETQYF. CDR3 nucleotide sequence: TGCGCCAGCAGTCATTTCGTGCGAGGGACTTCTGGTTGTCAAGAGACCCAGTACTTC.

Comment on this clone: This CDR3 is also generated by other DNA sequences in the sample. CDR3 DNA: TGTGCCAGCAGTGTATTAGCGGGGGGAACCGGGGAGCTGTTTTTT. Amino acids: CASSVLAGGTGELFF. The chain links TRBV6-1 to TRBJ2-2; 10 positions match TRBD2. The ends lost 4 bases at V and 5 bases at J; junction bases unmatched: 4. CDR3 length: 15 residues. Germline lookup yields CDR1 MNHNS and CDR2 SASEGT.

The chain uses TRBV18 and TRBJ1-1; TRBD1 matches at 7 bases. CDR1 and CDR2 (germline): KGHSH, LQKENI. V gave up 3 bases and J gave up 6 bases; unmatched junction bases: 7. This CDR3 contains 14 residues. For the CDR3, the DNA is TGTGCCAGCTCACCGAATACAGGGGAACCTGAAGCTTTCTTT. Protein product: CASSPNTGEPEAFF.

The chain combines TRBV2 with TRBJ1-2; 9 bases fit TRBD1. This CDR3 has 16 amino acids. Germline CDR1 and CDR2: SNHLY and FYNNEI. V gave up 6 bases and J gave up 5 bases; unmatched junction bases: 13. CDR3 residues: CASRSTGTGRQYGYTF. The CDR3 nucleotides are TGTGCCAGCAGGAGTACCGGGACAGGGCGGCAGTATGGCTACACCTTC.

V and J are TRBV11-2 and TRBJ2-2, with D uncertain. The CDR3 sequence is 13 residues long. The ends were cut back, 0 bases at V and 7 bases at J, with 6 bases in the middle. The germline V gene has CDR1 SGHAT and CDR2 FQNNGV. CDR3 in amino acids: CASSLEGIGELFF. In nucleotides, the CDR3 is TGTGCCAGCAGCTTAGAGGGGATCGGGGAGCTGTTTTTT.

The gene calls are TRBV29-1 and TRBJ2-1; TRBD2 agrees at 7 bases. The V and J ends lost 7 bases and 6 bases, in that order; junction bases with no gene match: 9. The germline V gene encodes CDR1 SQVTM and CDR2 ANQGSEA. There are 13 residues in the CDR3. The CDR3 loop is CSGLGTTGNEQFF. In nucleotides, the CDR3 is TGCAGCGGGCTTGGGACTACAGGCAATGAGCAGTTCTTC.